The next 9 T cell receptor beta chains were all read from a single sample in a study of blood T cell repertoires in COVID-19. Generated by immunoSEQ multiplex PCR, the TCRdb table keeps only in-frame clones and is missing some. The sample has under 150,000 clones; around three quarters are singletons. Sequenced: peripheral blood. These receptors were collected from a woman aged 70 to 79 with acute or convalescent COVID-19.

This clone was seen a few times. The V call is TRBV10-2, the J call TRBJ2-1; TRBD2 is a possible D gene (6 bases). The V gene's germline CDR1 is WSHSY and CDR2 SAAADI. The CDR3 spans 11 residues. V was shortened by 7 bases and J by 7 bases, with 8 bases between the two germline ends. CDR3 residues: CASNGGNEQFF. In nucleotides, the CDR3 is TGCGCCAGCAACGGGGGAAATGAGCAGTTCTTC.

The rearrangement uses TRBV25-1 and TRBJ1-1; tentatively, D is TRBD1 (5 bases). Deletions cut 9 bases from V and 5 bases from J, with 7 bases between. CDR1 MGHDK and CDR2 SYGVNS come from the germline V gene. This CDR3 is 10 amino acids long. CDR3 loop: CARGETEAFF. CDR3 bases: TGTGCCAGAGGGGAAACTGAAGCTTTCTTT.

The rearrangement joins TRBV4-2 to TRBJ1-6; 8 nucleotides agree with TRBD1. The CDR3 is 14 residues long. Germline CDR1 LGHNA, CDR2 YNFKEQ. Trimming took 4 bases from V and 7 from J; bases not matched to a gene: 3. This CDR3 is CASSPGQGNSPLHF. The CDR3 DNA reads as TGTGCCAGCAGCCCAGGACAGGGCAATTCACCCCTCCACTTT.

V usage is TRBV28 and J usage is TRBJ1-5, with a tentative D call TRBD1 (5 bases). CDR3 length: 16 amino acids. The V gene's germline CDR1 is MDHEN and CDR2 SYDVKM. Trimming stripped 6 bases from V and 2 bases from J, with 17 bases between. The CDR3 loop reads CASRYSVREGNQPQHF. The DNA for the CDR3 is TGTGCCAGCAGATACAGTGTCAGGGAAGGCAATCAGCCCCAGCATTTT.

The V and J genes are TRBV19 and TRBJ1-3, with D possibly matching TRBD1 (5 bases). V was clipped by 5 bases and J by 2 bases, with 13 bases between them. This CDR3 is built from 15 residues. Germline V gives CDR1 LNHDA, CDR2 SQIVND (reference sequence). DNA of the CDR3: TGTGCCAGTAGTTCCCGGGCAGGGACTGGAAACACCATATATTTT. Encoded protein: CASSSRAGTGNTIYF.

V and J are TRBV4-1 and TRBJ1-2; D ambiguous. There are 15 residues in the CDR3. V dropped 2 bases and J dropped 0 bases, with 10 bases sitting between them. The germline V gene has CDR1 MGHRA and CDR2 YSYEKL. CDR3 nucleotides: TGCGCCAGCAGCCAAACGGAGAAAGCTAACTATGGCTACACCTTC. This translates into CASSQTEKANYGYTF.

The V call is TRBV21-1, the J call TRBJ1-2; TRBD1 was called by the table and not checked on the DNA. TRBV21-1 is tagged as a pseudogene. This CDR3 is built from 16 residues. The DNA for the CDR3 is TGTGCCAGCAGCCCGTGGGGGGCAGGGGGCATTTATGGCTACACCTTC. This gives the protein CASSPWGAGGIYGYTF.

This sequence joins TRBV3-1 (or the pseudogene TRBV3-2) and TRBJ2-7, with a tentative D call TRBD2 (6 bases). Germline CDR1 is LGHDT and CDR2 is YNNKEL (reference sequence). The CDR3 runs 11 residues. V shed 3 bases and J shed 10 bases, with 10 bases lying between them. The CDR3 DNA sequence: TGTGCCAGCAGCCAGTCTAGCGTTCAGTACTTC. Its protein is CASSQSSVQYF.

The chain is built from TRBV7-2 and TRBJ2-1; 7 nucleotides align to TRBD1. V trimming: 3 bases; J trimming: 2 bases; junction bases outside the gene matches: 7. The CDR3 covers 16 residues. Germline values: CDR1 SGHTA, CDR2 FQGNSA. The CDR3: CASSLTRGSAYNEQFF. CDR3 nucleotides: TGTGCCAGCAGCTTGACCAGGGGGTCGGCCTACAATGAGCAGTTCTTC. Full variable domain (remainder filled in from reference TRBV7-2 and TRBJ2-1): GAGVSQSPSNKVTEKGKDVELRCDPISGHTALYWYRQSLGQGLEFLIYFQGNSAPDKSGLPSDRFSAERTGGSVSTLTIQRTQQEDSAVYLCASSLTRGSAYNEQFFGPGTRLTVL.